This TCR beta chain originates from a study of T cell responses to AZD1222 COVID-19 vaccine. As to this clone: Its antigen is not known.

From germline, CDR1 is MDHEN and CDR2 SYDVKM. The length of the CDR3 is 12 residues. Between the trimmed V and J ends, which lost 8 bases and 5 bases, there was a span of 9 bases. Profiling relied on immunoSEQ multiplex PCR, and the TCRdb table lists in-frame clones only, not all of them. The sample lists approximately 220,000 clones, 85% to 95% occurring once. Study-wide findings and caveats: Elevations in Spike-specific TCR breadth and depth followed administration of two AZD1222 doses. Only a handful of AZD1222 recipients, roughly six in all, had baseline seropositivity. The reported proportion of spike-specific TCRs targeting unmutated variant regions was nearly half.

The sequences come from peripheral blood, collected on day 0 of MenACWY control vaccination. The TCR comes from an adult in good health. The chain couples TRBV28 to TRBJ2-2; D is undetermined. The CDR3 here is CASVRRTGELFF. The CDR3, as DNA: TGTGCCAGCGTCCGCAGGACCGGGGAGCTGTTTTTT.